One and the same sample provided the 14 T cell receptor beta chains below, sequenced in a study of blood T cell repertoires in COVID-19. Here immunoSEQ multiplex PCR was the method, and the copy in TCRdb shows in-frame clones only, minus some. The table has approximately 220,000 clones, 83% seen once. The material sequenced was PBMCs or T cells enriched from blood (not recorded which). The source is a woman between 50 and 59 years old who had been exposed to COVID-19.

This clone appeared a single time. The chain combines TRBV2 with TRBJ2-5, with no clear D. V gave up 5 bases and J gave up 1 base, with 2 bases separating them. The length of the CDR3 is 11 residues. Per the germline V gene, CDR1 is SNHLY and CDR2 is FYNNEI. The CDR3 spells CASSLQETQYF. The DNA for the CDR3 is TGTGCCAGCAGTCTCCAAGAGACCCAGTACTTC.

The chain links TRBV19 to TRBJ2-1, with D perhaps TRBD2 (6 bases). V lost 4 bases and J 8 bases, leaving 9 bases between the germline ends. The CDR3 is 12 amino acids. Germline V gene lookup returns CDR1 LNHDA and CDR2 SQIVND (reference sequence). CDR3 amino acids: CASSSSGDEQFF. The CDR3 nucleotides are TGTGCCAGTAGTAGTAGCGGTGATGAGCAGTTCTTC.

The V gene is TRBV27, the J gene TRBJ2-6; a weak D match, TRBD1 (7 bases). The CDR3 consists of 16 residues. Germline V gene data show CDR1 as MNHEY and CDR2 as SMNVEV (reference sequence). The V and J ends lost 8 bases and 1 base respectively, with 15 bases between them. DNA of the CDR3: TGTGCCAGCGGGAGACAGGGAGGTTCTGGGGCCAACGTCCTGACTTTC. Residues: CASGRQGGSGANVLTF.

V is TRBV2 and J is TRBJ2-7; TRBD1 aligns across 7 bases. Germline CDR1 is SNHLY and CDR2 is FYNNEI. The V and J ends lost 5 bases and 6 bases, in that order; junction bases with no gene match: 4. The CDR3 consists of 12 residues. Written as DNA, the CDR3 is TGTGCCAGCAGTTACAGGGGCCTCGAGCAGTACTTC. Residues: CASSYRGLEQYF.

V and J are TRBV7-9 and TRBJ2-7, with D possibly TRBD1 on 6 matching bases. V was shortened by 1 base and J by 6 bases, with 13 bases between the two germline ends. CDR1 and CDR2 from the germline V gene are SEHNR and FQNEAQ (reference sequence). The CDR3 contains 14 residues. The CDR3 loop is CASSLGNRAGEQYF. The DNA for the CDR3 is TGTGCCAGCAGCTTAGGTAACAGGGCGGGCGAGCAGTACTTC.

This clone was counted once. Other DNA sequences within the sample encode an identical CDR3. The V and J genes are TRBV5-1 and TRBJ1-3; D is perhaps TRBD1 (5 bases). Germline CDR1 SGHRS, CDR2 YFSETQ. Trimming removed 0 bases at V and 3 bases at J, with 10 bases between. The CDR3 runs 15 residues. CDR3 sequence: CASSLEGAHGNTIYF. Written as DNA, the CDR3 is TGCGCCAGCAGCTTGGAAGGGGCGCATGGAAACACCATATATTTT.

The chain has TRBV5-1 and TRBJ1-6; the match to TRBD1 covers 10 bases. V dropped 1 base and J dropped 8; count of bases not matched to a gene: 6. CDR1 SGHRS and CDR2 YFSETQ come from the germline V gene. The CDR3 contains 16 residues. The CDR3 sequence: CASSLFGTGDHSPLHF. CDR3 sequence (DNA): TGCGCCAGCAGCTTGTTTGGGACAGGGGACCATTCACCCCTCCACTTT.

This chain connects TRBV5-4 to TRBJ2-1, with D possibly matching TRBD2 (6 bases). The CDR3 is made up of 14 amino acids. Germline V gene lookup returns CDR1 SGHNT and CDR2 YYREEE (reference sequence). Trimming took off 3 bases at V and 0 bases at J, with 7 bases between the two ends. The CDR3 loop reads CASSSGSSYNEQFF. CDR3 sequence (DNA): TGTGCCAGCAGCTCCGGGAGCTCCTACAATGAGCAGTTCTTC.

The chain links TRBV7-9 to TRBJ1-2, with unresolved D. The germline V gene has CDR1 SEHNR and CDR2 FQNEAQ (reference sequence). The V end lost 4 bases, the J end lost 6 bases, and 18 bases lay between the germline ends. This CDR3 spans 15 amino acids. Here the CDR3 DNA reads TGTGCCAGCAGCTCTGGTAGAGAGGTAATCAATGGCTACACCTTC. Protein: CASSSGREVINGYTF.

This sequence joins TRBV5-1 and TRBJ1-2; D uncertain. The V end lost 4 bases, the J end lost 4 bases, and 8 bases lay between the germline ends. CDR3 size: 12 residues. Germline V lookup: CDR1 SGHRS, CDR2 YFSETQ. The CDR3, as DNA: TGCGCCAGCAGCCCGGAGACCTATGGCTACACCTTC. This translates into CASSPETYGYTF.

The chain has TRBV4-3 and TRBJ1-2, with D perhaps matching TRBD1 (5 bases). V lost 0 bases to trimming and J lost 0 bases, with 17 bases between them. Per germline, CDR1 LGHNA and CDR2 YSLEER. This CDR3 is built from 18 residues. CDR3 in DNA: TGCGCCAGCAGCCAAGAAGCGTGGGGGGGAAGTGCTAACTATGGCTACACCTTC. Protein sequence: CASSQEAWGGSANYGYTF.

In the case of this clone: The same CDR3 is also encoded by other DNA sequences in this sample. V usage is TRBV28 and J usage is TRBJ1-1; 9 nucleotides align to TRBD1. The CDR3 has 12 residues. V shed 2 bases and J 8 bases; nucleotides not matched to a gene: 0. Germline V gene sequence: CDR1 MDHEN, CDR2 SYDVKM. CDR3 sequence: CASSLGTGEAFF. As DNA, the CDR3 is TGTGCCAGCAGTTTAGGGACAGGGGAAGCTTTCTTT.

This chain uses TRBV28 with TRBJ1-5; tentatively, D is TRBD1 (5 bases). CDR1 MDHEN and CDR2 SYDVKM come from the germline V gene. There are 13 residues in the CDR3. Trimming removed 8 bases from V and 6 bases from J, with 14 bases in between. For the CDR3, the DNA is TGTGCCAGCGTTGGGCAGGGTACTCAGCCCCAGCATTTT. It is translated as CASVGQGTQPQHF.

The chain links TRBV12-5 to TRBJ1-2; D not resolved. The ends were cut back, 4 bases at V and 8 bases at J, with 17 bases in the middle. The germline V gene encodes CDR1 LGHNT and CDR2 FRNRAP. This CDR3 has 14 amino acids. In DNA, the CDR3 is TGTGCTAGTGGTTCCAACGGGTGGATGAAGGGCTACACCTTC. Translation: CASGSNGWMKGYTF.